This T cell receptor (beta chain) was found in a study of control samples from healthy donors and cancer patients. TCRdb's copy holds only in-frame clones and misses some; the assay was immunoSEQ multiplex PCR. The sample has about 160,000 clones, around 96% seen once. In germline, CDR1 is LGHNT, CDR2 FRNRAP. V lost 2 bases to trimming and J lost 2 bases, with 6 bases between them. The CDR3 has 13 amino acids. Sample: blood. The receptor comes from a woman in her 30s in good health. The chain carries TRBV12-5 and TRBJ1-1; D gene uncertain. The CDR3 protein is CASGLWENTEAFF. The CDR3 coding sequence is TGTGCTAGTGGTTTGTGGGAAAACACTGAAGCTTTCTTT.